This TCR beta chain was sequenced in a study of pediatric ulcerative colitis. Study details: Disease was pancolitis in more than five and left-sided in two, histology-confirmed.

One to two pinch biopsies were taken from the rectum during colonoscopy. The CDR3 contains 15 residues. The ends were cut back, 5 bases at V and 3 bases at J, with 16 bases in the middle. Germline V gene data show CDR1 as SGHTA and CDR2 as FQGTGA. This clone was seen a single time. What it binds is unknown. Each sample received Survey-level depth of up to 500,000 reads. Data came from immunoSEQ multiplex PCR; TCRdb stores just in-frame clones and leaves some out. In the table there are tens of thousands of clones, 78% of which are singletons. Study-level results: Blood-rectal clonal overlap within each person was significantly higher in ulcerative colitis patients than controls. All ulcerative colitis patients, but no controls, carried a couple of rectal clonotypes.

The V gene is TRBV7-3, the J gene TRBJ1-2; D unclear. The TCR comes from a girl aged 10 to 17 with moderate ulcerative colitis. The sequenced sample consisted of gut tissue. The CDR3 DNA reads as TGTGCCAGCAGCCCAAGCGGGGTTAGGGACTATGGCTACACCTTC. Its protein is CASSPSGVRDYGYTF.